The 28 T cell receptor beta chains below all came from one sample that was sequenced in a study of CD8+CD57+ T cells in acquired aplastic anemia. Using genomic DNA as the template, TCR beta VDJ and CDR3 profiling was carried out. TCRdb used MiXCR to reprocess the reads, holding one entry per CDR3 protein. The sample yields about 220,000 distinct CDR3 sequences, about 44% seen once. All patients picked for sequencing had shown, by flow cytometry, an expansion of CD8+CD57+ cells. The specimen sequenced was sorted CD4+, CD8+, or CD8+CD57+ T cells (not recorded which) from PBMCs. The source of these receptors is a human donor with aplastic anemia.

V gene TRBV27 combines with J gene TRBJ1-5; no clear D. Trimming stripped 2 bases from V and 0 bases from J, with 11 bases between. Germline V gene sequence: CDR1 MNHEY, CDR2 SMNVEV (reference sequence). The CDR3 has 16 residues. The CDR3 region has the DNA TGTGCCAGCAGTTTAAAGGCAGCTTATAGCAATCAGCCCCAGCATTTT. Translation: CASSLKAAYSNQPQHF.

This rearrangement joins TRBV30 to TRBJ2-7; 8 nucleotides line up with TRBD2. V was clipped by 5 bases and J by 5 bases; unmatched bases: 11. The germline V gene has CDR1 GTSNPN and CDR2 SVGIG (reference sequence). This CDR3 is 14 amino acids long. The CDR3 spells CAWQGSLAVDEQYF. For the CDR3, the DNA is TGTGCCTGGCAGGGCTCACTAGCGGTGGACGAGCAGTACTTC. The variable domain in full, completed from reference TRBV30 and TRBJ2-7, reads SQTIHQWPATLVQPVGSPLSLECTVEGTSNPNLYWYRQAAGRGLQLLFYSVGIGQISSEVPQNLSASRPQDRQFILSSKKLLLSDSGFYLCAWQGSLAVDEQYFGPGTRLTVT.

This clonotype turned up a few times. The chain uses TRBV2 and TRBJ1-2; 7 positions match TRBD1. V trimming: 10 bases; J trimming: 6 bases; junction bases outside the gene matches: 11. The V gene's germline CDR1 is SNHLY and CDR2 FYNNEI. This CDR3 has 13 amino acids. CDR3 nucleotides: TGTGCCAACCCAAGACAGGGAGGGGATGGCTACACCTTC. This codes for CANPRQGGDGYTF.

The table lists this clonotype with many counts. The V and J genes are TRBV25-1 and TRBJ1-2; D unresolved. The V end was cut by 7 bases, the J end by 7 bases, with 13 bases between. Germline CDR1 is MGHDK and CDR2 is SYGVNS. This CDR3 spans 12 amino acids. CDR3 DNA sequence: TGTGCCAGCAAGGGAGGGAATCGTGGCTACACCTTC. Translation gives CASKGGNRGYTF.

This clonotype showed up just a few times. The chain links TRBV6-5 to TRBJ2-2; 8 bases line up with TRBD2. This CDR3 has 16 amino acids. Germline loops: CDR1 MNHEY, CDR2 SVGAGI. V lost 7 bases and J lost 2; bases outside the gene matches: 9. The CDR3 nucleotides are TGTGCCAGCACCAAAGGCCTAGCGGGTAACACCGGGGAGCTGTTTTTT. Translation: CASTKGLAGNTGELFF.

This rearrangement joins TRBV19 to TRBJ2-5; 7 bases align to TRBD1. Per germline, CDR1 LNHDA and CDR2 SQIVND (reference sequence). The CDR3 has 16 amino acids. J lost 0 bases, V lost 5 bases, and 9 bases had no gene match. The CDR3 region has the DNA TGTGCCAGTAGTCAGACAGGGCGAATAGACCAAGAGACCCAGTACTTC. It is translated as CASSQTGRIDQETQYF.

The V gene is TRBV11-2, the J gene TRBJ1-1; D is undetermined. The CDR3 covers 14 residues. The V end lost 2 bases, the J end lost 0 bases, and 7 bases lay between the germline ends. CDR1 SGHAT and CDR2 FQNNGV come from the germline V gene. CDR3 in amino acids: CASSLKPVNTEAFF. CDR3 DNA: TGTGCCAGCAGCTTAAAGCCCGTGAACACTGAAGCTTTCTTT.

V usage is TRBV6-5 and J usage is TRBJ2-1; TRBD1 matches at 7 bases. The V and J ends lost 6 bases and 0 bases, in that order; junction bases with no gene match: 5. The CDR3 contains 15 residues. Per the germline V gene, CDR1 is MNHEY and CDR2 is SVGAGI. The CDR3 here is CASSPGQSSYNEQFF. CDR3 sequence (DNA): TGTGCCAGCAGCCCGGGACAGAGCTCCTACAATGAGCAGTTCTTC.

This CDR3 is CASRGDYREISQPQHF. CDR3 DNA sequence: TGTGCCAGCAGGGGGGATTACAGGGAAATAAGTCAGCCCCAGCATTTT. V usage is TRBV5-8 and J usage is TRBJ1-5, with a possible D match to TRBD1 (6 bases). Trimming stripped 5 bases from V and 6 bases from J, with 21 bases between. The CDR3 covers 16 residues. CDR1 is SGHTS and CDR2 is YDEGEE in the germline V gene.

The chain links TRBV7-9 to TRBJ2-5; 7 bases line up with TRBD2. Germline CDR1 is SEHNR and CDR2 is FQNEAQ (reference sequence). The CDR3 covers 14 residues. V lost 0 bases to trimming and J lost 5 bases; unmatched junction nucleotides: 3. DNA for the CDR3: TGTGCCAGCAGCTTAGCTAGGGAGGGCGAGACCCAGTACTTC. This gives the protein CASSLAREGETQYF.

In its sample, this clonotype was seen many times. The CDR3 sequence is CATSSQGDSYNEQFF. The CDR3 DNA reads as TGTGCCACCAGCAGCCAGGGAGACTCCTACAATGAGCAGTTCTTC. The chain joins TRBV15 to TRBJ2-1, with D perhaps matching TRBD1 or TRBD2 (5 bases each). The CDR3 sequence is 15 residues long. Trimming took off 3 bases at V and 0 bases at J, with 9 bases between the two ends. Looked up from germline, CDR1 is LNHNV and CDR2 is YYDKDF (reference sequence).

At least ten counts were recorded for this clonotype. The rearrangement joins TRBV12-3 or TRBV12-4 to TRBJ1-2; 9 bases are shared with TRBD1. The CDR3 length is 14 residues. J was trimmed by 4 bases and V by 5 bases; bases with no gene match: 5. This CDR3 reads CASSIQGAGYGYTF. The CDR3 nucleotides are TGTGCCAGCAGTATACAGGGGGCGGGCTATGGCTACACCTTC.

The chain combines TRBV19 with TRBJ1-6; a weak D match, TRBD1 (6 bases). The V gene's germline CDR1 is LNHDA and CDR2 SQIVND (reference sequence). The CDR3 totals 12 residues. V lost 3 bases and J 14 bases, leaving 11 bases between the germline ends. CDR3 in DNA: TGTGCCAGTAGTATGATACGGGACACCCTCCACTTT. The encoded protein is CASSMIRDTLHF.

This clonotype was observed at least ten times. This rearrangement joins TRBV15 to TRBJ2-3; 8 bases match TRBD2. Per germline, CDR1 LNHNV and CDR2 YYDKDF (reference sequence). This CDR3 is 17 amino acids long. The ends lost 0 bases at V and 2 bases at J; junction bases unmatched: 7. The CDR3 bases are TGTGCCACCAGCAGAGAAGGCAGCGGGAGCTTCACAGATACGCAGTATTTT. It specifies CATSREGSGSFTDTQYF.

This clonotype was seen a few times. The V gene is TRBV5-4, the J gene TRBJ1-6; 8 bases line up with TRBD1. In germline, CDR1 is SGHNT, CDR2 YYREEE (reference sequence). CDR3 length equals 17 residues. V lost 5 bases to trimming and J lost 4 bases; unmatched junction nucleotides: 11. In DNA, the CDR3 is TGTGCCAGCAGTACGGACAGGGCAGTCTTTTATAATTCACCCCTCCACTTT. Its translation is CASSTDRAVFYNSPLHF.

This clonotype was observed at least ten times. V gene TRBV6-1 combines with J gene TRBJ1-1; D not resolved. Germline V gene data show CDR1 as MNHNS and CDR2 as SASEGT. The V and J ends lost 6 bases and 1 base respectively, with 12 bases between them. The CDR3 is 14 residues long. CDR3 amino acids: CASSVSPENTEAFF. The CDR3 DNA reads as TGTGCCAGCAGCGTTTCGCCGGAGAACACTGAAGCTTTCTTT.

The V gene is TRBV2, the J gene TRBJ1-6; 7 bases line up with TRBD1. Germline V CDR1 and CDR2: SNHLY, FYNNEI. V shed 5 bases, J shed 6 bases, and the junction held 4 bases outside the gene matches. The CDR3 covers 14 residues. This CDR3 reads CASSTDRANSPLHF. The CDR3 nucleotides are TGTGCCAGCAGTACCGACAGGGCTAATTCACCCCTCCACTTT.

Many counts were recorded for this clonotype. The chain uses TRBV29-1 and TRBJ2-2; D call uncertain. Between the trimmed V and J ends, which lost 3 bases and 1 base, there was a span of 3 bases. The germline CDR1 and CDR2 sequences are SQVTM and ANQGSEA. The CDR3 sequence is 12 residues long. The CDR3 DNA follows: TGCAGCGTTGACGAGAACACCGGGGAGCTGTTTTTT. This translates into CSVDENTGELFF.

The sample holds many counts of this clonotype. The chain's CDR3 is CASSLFTGPYEQYF. As DNA, the CDR3 is TGTGCCAGCAGTTTATTCACAGGTCCCTACGAGCAGTACTTC. V usage is TRBV27 and J usage is TRBJ2-7; a weak D match, TRBD1 (5 bases). Trimming took 1 base from V and 2 from J, leaving 9 bases between them. CDR1 and CDR2 from the germline V gene are MNHEY and SMNVEV (reference sequence). CDR3 length equals 14 residues.

With respect to this clonotype: Just one base apart from a much larger clone, this may be a read error. DNA of the CDR3: TGCGCCAGCAGCCAAGGACCCGGACGCAACTTCTGTGGCTACACCTTC. Translated, it gives CASSQGPGRNFCGYTF. The chain combines TRBV4-1 with TRBJ1-2, with D hard to call. The V end was cut by 1 base, the J end by 7 bases, with 19 bases between. CDR1 and CDR2 from the germline V gene are MGHRA and YSYEKL. This CDR3 contains 16 residues.

To note about this clonotype: Given a much more abundant clone one base away, this may be a read error. CDR3 in amino acids: CASGLVLGVEGNYGYAF. The CDR3 nucleotides read TGTGCTAGTGGTTTGGTACTCGGGGTTGAGGGGAACTATGGCTACGCCTTC. The chain carries TRBV12-5 and TRBJ1-2; D may be TRBD1 (5 bases). This CDR3 is built from 17 residues. CDR1 is LGHNT and CDR2 is FRNRAP in the germline V gene.

This clonotype was found a few times. The chain uses TRBV5-6 and TRBJ1-6; the D is unclear. Trimming shortened V by 0 bases and J by 2 bases, and 12 bases separated the two germline ends. This CDR3 region has 17 residues. Germline CDR1 is SGHDT and CDR2 is YYEEEE. CDR3 sequence (DNA): TGTGCCAGCAGCTTGGCACGAGTTTTTACCTATAATTCACCCCTCCACTTT. Its protein product is CASSLARVFTYNSPLHF. Filled out from reference TRBV5-6 and TRBJ1-6, the complete variable domain reads DAGVTQSPTHLIKTRGQQVTLRCSPKSGHDTVSWYQQALGQGPQFIFQYYEEEERQRGNFPDRFSGHQFPNYSSELNVNALLLGDSALYLCASSLARVFTYNSPLHFGNGTRLTVT.

V usage is TRBV2 and J usage is TRBJ2-6; TRBD1 matches 7 bases. V shed 9 bases and J 0 bases; nucleotides not matched to a gene: 5. From germline, CDR1 is SNHLY and CDR2 FYNNEI. This CDR3 region has 15 residues. The CDR3 bases are TGTGCCAGTACGACAGGGACCTCTGGGGCCAACGTCCTGACTTTC. Protein product: CASTTGTSGANVLTF.

The rearrangement uses TRBV5-1 and TRBJ1-2, with D possibly TRBD1 on 5 matching bases. V was shortened by 4 bases and J by 3 bases, with 19 bases between the two germline ends. Germline lookup yields CDR1 SGHRS and CDR2 YFSETQ. CDR3 length equals 16 residues. The CDR3 DNA reads TGCGCCAGCAGCCGTGCCAGGGACTCTTGGGACTATGGCTACACCTTC. It encodes CASSRARDSWDYGYTF.

This clonotype was seen more than once but under ten times. A much larger clone differs from this one at a single base, so this may be a read error. The CDR3 does not end in the conserved phenylalanine or tryptophan, so this is likely a read error. The genes are TRBV14 and TRBJ2-1; 8 bases are a match to TRBD2. V shed 3 bases and J 3 bases; nucleotides not matched to a gene: 7. Germline V gene lookup returns CDR1 SGHDN and CDR2 FVKESK. There are 16 residues in the CDR3. The CDR3 loop is CASSHPSGGIYNEQFL. DNA for the CDR3: TGTGCCAGCAGCCATCCAAGCGGGGGCATCTACAATGAGCAGTTCCTC.

On this clonotype itself: This may be a read error: a much more frequent sequence differs by one nucleotide. CDR3 residues: CASSAQGSNTDAQYF. The CDR3 DNA reads TGTGCCAGCAGCGCCCAGGGGTCAAACACAGATGCGCAGTATTTT. The V gene is TRBV7-9, the J gene TRBJ2-3; a possible D gene is TRBD1 (6 bases). Germline assignment: CDR1 SEHNR and CDR2 FQNEAQ (reference sequence). The CDR3 runs to 15 residues.

This sequence joins TRBV7-8 and TRBJ2-1, with a weak D call TRBD1 (6 bases). CDR3 length: 15 residues. CDR1 is SGHVS and CDR2 is FQNEAQ in the germline V gene. Trimming stripped 6 bases from V and 3 bases from J, with 15 bases between. The DNA of the CDR3 is TGTGCCAGCAGTTCACAGGGCCCCGACTACAATGAGCAGTTCTTC. This translates into CASSSQGPDYNEQFF. The full variable domain, in which reference TRBV7-8 and TRBJ2-1 provide the parts outside the CDR3, is GAGVSQSPRYKVAKRGQDVALRCDPISGHVSLFWYQQALGQGPEFLTYFQNEAQLDKSGLPSDRFFAERPEGSVSTLKIQRTQQEDSAVYLCASSSQGPDYNEQFFGPGTRLTVL.

This clonotype appeared a single time. The chain employs TRBV5-4 and TRBJ2-3; possibly TRBD2 for D (6 bases). Per the germline V gene, CDR1 is SGHNT and CDR2 is YYREEE (reference sequence). Trimming cost V 2 bases and J 2 bases, with 9 bases left between them. The CDR3 consists of 14 residues. The CDR3 is CASSLSGVTDTQYF. The CDR3 DNA reads as TGTGCCAGCAGCTTATCGGGGGTCACAGATACGCAGTATTTT.